One and the same sample provided the 15 T cell receptor beta chains below, sequenced in a study of T cells in tuberculosis. Method: immunoSEQ multiplex PCR; TCRdb's copy keeps in-frame clones and lacks some. The sample includes tens of thousands of clones, 90% to 95% of them seen just once. What was sequenced was PBMCs. These receptors originate from a donor aged 10-29 years with latent tuberculosis or without tuberculosis infection. Some clones in this sample may be carry-over from other donors' samples.

The chain links TRBV4-1 to TRBJ2-5, with D maybe TRBD1 (5 bases). CDR1 is MGHRA and CDR2 is YSYEKL in the germline V gene. This CDR3 contains 14 residues. V shed 2 bases and J shed 5 bases, with 12 bases lying between them. In DNA form, the CDR3 reads TGCGCCAGCAGCCAACGAACAGGCAGGGAGACCCAGTACTTC. This codes for CASSQRTGRETQYF.

J is TRBJ2-7 and V is TRBV19, with 7 bases that match TRBD2. The CDR3 loop spans 13 amino acids. Germline loops: CDR1 LNHDA, CDR2 SQIVND (reference sequence). J gave up 6 bases and V 1 base, and 3 bases lay outside the gene matches. Written as DNA, the CDR3 is TGTGCCAGTAGTATAGGGGGGGGTCGCGAGCAGTACTTC. This translates into CASSIGGGREQYF.

The chain employs TRBV6-5 and TRBJ1-6; tentative D call: TRBD1 (5 bases). Deletions cut 0 bases from V and 9 bases from J, with 12 bases between. The CDR3 runs 15 residues. CDR1 is MNHEY and CDR2 is SVGAGI in the germline V gene. The CDR3 loop is CASSYSQGRGSPLHF. DNA of the CDR3: TGTGCCAGCAGTTACTCTCAGGGAAGAGGTTCACCCCTCCACTTT.

The chain combines TRBV2 with TRBJ2-7; tentatively, D is TRBD2 (6 bases). V lost 7 bases, J lost 7 bases, and 17 bases lay in between. Germline V gene lookup returns CDR1 SNHLY and CDR2 FYNNEI. The CDR3 spans 13 residues. The CDR3 is CASTGTPAGEQYV. CDR3 nucleotide sequence: TGTGCCAGCACGGGGACGCCGGCGGGGGAGCAGTACGTC.

V gene TRBV19 combines with J gene TRBJ1-3, with D hard to call. The CDR3 length is 15 residues. Germline CDR1 is LNHDA and CDR2 is SQIVND (reference sequence). V was shortened by 5 bases and J by 2 bases, with 13 bases between the two germline ends. Written as DNA, the CDR3 is TGTGCCAGTAGTTTACCGAGGGTAGCTGGAAACACCATATATTTT. Encoded protein: CASSLPRVAGNTIYF. Full variable domain (missing parts from reference TRBV19 and TRBJ1-3): DGGITQSPKYLFRKEGQNVTLSCEQNLNHDAMYWYRQDPGQGLRLIYYSQIVNDFQKGDIAEGYSVSREKKESFPLTVTSAQKNPTAFYLCASSLPRVAGNTIYFGEGSWLTVV.

This chain links TRBV2 with TRBJ1-3; 9 bases are a match to TRBD1. The ends lost 5 bases at V and 2 bases at J; junction bases unmatched: 4. This CDR3 has 15 residues. CDR1 is SNHLY, CDR2 FYNNEI, per germline. The CDR3 spells CASSRQGGAGNTIYF. In nucleotides, the CDR3 is TGTGCCAGCAGTAGACAGGGGGGCGCTGGAAACACCATATATTTT.

This sequence joins TRBV4-3 and TRBJ1-1, with D maybe TRBD1 (5 bases). This CDR3 region has 14 residues. Germline values: CDR1 LGHNA, CDR2 YSLEER. Trimming took off 4 bases at V and 3 bases at J, with 12 bases between the two ends. CDR3 residues: CASSPGQGYTEAFF. The CDR3 DNA reads TGCGCCAGCAGCCCGGGTCAGGGTTACACTGAAGCTTTCTTT.

This chain's CDR3 is CASSRDRYTGELFF. In nucleotides, the CDR3 is TGTGCCAGCAGCCGGGACAGATACACCGGGGAGCTGTTTTTT. J is TRBJ2-2 and V is TRBV28; 7 bases line up with TRBD1. V lost 6 bases and J lost 3; bases outside the gene matches: 4. Germline CDR1 reads MDHEN; CDR2 reads SYDVKM. This CDR3 comprises 14 residues. Full variable domain (missing parts from reference TRBV28 and TRBJ2-2): DVKVTQSSRYLVKRTGEKVFLECVQDMDHENMFWYRQDPGLGLRLIYFSYDVKMKEKGDIPEGYSVSREKKERFSLILESASTNQTSMYLCASSRDRYTGELFFGEGSRLTVL.

The chain links TRBV7-6 to TRBJ2-3; 10 positions match TRBD1. The V segment lost 7 bases and the J segment 1 base; nucleotides outside the gene matches: 5. CDR3 length equals 15 residues. Germline loops: CDR1 SGHVS, CDR2 FNYEAQ. The CDR3 DNA follows: TGTGCCAGCAACCCAGGGACAGGGGGCACAGATACGCAGTATTTT. Translating gives CASNPGTGGTDTQYF. Complete variable domain (other parts from reference TRBV7-6 and TRBJ2-3): GAGVSQSPRYKVTKRGQDVALRCDPISGHVSLYWYRQALGQGPEFLTYFNYEAQQDKSGLPNDRFSAERPEGSISTLTIQRTEQRDSAMYRCASNPGTGGTDTQYFGPGTRLTVL.

The V and J genes are TRBV5-1 and TRBJ2-2; D gene uncertain. With 3 bases removed from V and 4 bases from J, the gap between germline ends came to 10 bases. CDR1 and CDR2 from the germline V gene are SGHRS and YFSETQ. The CDR3 totals 14 residues. This chain's CDR3 is CASSSAGSTGELFF. The CDR3 DNA reads TGCGCCAGCAGCTCAGCCGGGTCCACCGGGGAGCTGTTTTTT.

This rearrangement joins TRBV7-3 to TRBJ1-1; D is uncertain. Germline-derived CDR1 and CDR2 are SGHTA and FQGTGA. The CDR3 has 15 amino acids. The V gene lost 5 bases and the J gene lost 1 base, with 14 bases spanning the gap. Written as DNA, the CDR3 is TGTGCCAGCAGCCCGCTACTAGGCCGGAACACTGAAGCTTTCTTT. Its protein is CASSPLLGRNTEAFF.

The chain joins TRBV19 to TRBJ1-2, with 8 bases identical to TRBD1. Germline lookup yields CDR1 LNHDA and CDR2 SQIVND (reference sequence). Trimming at V came to 6 bases and at J to 2 bases, leaving 8 bases not matched to a gene. This CDR3 contains 15 residues. The CDR3 DNA reads TGTGCCAGTAGCTGGCAGGGGGCCCCCAACTATGGCTACACCTTC. Its protein product is CASSWQGAPNYGYTF.

The J gene is TRBJ1-5, the V gene TRBV2; D possibly corresponds to TRBD1 (5 bases). Trimming left V 7 bases short and J 2 bases short, with 18 bases between. From germline, CDR1 is SNHLY and CDR2 FYNNEI. The CDR3 consists of 16 residues. Here the CDR3 DNA reads TGTGCCAGCACCCGACGGGGGAACCCCGGCAATCAGCCCCAGCATTTT. It translates to CASTRRGNPGNQPQHF.

In nucleotides, the CDR3 is TGTGCCAGTAGTATTCTTATGCCAAGCACCTATGGCTACACCTTC. This sequence encodes CASSILMPSTYGYTF. This sequence joins TRBV19 and TRBJ1-2; D gene ambiguous. The CDR3 sequence is 15 residues long. V dropped 3 bases and J dropped 4 bases, with 15 bases sitting between them. Germline V gene sequence: CDR1 LNHDA, CDR2 SQIVND (reference sequence).

This clone has a single count. The CDR3 here is CASSSENEQFF. The CDR3 DNA sequence: TGTGCCAGCAGCTCTGAGAATGAGCAGTTCTTC. The rearrangement uses TRBV7-9 and TRBJ2-1; D ambiguous. With 4 bases removed from V and 7 bases from J, the gap between germline ends came to 5 bases. This CDR3 is built from 11 residues. The V gene's germline CDR1 is SEHNR and CDR2 FQNEAQ (reference sequence).